This T cell receptor (beta chain) is drawn from a study of human T cells and chemical hapten exposure. On the study more broadly: While the approximately 24-week study was under way, patients received diphenylcyclopropenone on the scalp every week.

Notes on the study in general: With DPC sensitization, TCRs exceeding 1 in 1000 frequency showed no change.

As to time point: patch test 3, about 24 weeks after DPC sensitization. Treatment here: therapeutic diphenylcyclopropenone sensitization with weekly scalp DPC. Each patch-test visit's blood sample preceded patch application. This CDR3 spans 15 amino acids. The V end lost 3 bases, the J end lost 4 bases, and 16 bases lay between the germline ends. CDR1 is SGDLS and CDR2 is YYNGEE in the germline V gene. TCRdb passed the RACE reads through MiXCR, listing each CDR3 protein once. The sample yields some 170,000 distinct CDR3 sequences, around a quarter seen once. Concerning this clonotype: What it binds is unknown.

The starting material was whole blood, obtained in connection with sensitization to the hapten diphenylcyclopropenone (DPC). This clonotype was sampled from a woman younger than 35 with alopecia areata. Some clones in this sample may be carry-over from other donors' samples. The genes are TRBV9 and TRBJ1-1; possible D gene TRBD1, 6 bases. The CDR3 nucleotides read TGTGCCAGCAGCGCGGAAGGGACACTGGGCACTGAAGCTTTCTTT. It yields the protein CASSAEGTLGTEAFF.